The TCR beta chain under discussion was sequenced for a study of T cell repertoires in cytomegalovirus infection. Study-wide context: Recently identified HLA-C-restricted and well-studied HLA-B-restricted CMV epitopes were used. CMV infection and matching HLA type were both indicated by public TCR beta signatures.

Study results and caveats: CMV carriers with the relevant HLA were identified by cumulative public TCR beta family frequency. Predominance within the ex vivo response was attributable to HLA-C-restricted CMV-specific TCR beta clonotypes.

This CDR3 spans 15 amino acids. V gave up 4 bases and J gave up 4 bases, with 14 bases separating them. To note about this clonotype: The target antigen is unknown.

Each CDR3 protein gets one entry after TCRdb re-called the reads with MiXCR. This table has about 47,000 distinct CDR3 sequences, roughly 18% appearing once. This specimen was CD8+ T cells from cultured PBMCs, taken from culture after CMV antigen stimulation. The rearrangement links TRBV12-3 or TRBV12-4 to TRBJ1-5, with D unresolved. The clonotype was recovered from a human donor in good health (CMV status not recorded). Some clones in this sample may be carry-over from other donors' samples. CDR3 residues: CASSSDVYSNQPQHF. The CDR3 DNA sequence: TGTGCCAGCAGTTCGGACGTCTATAGTAATCAGCCCCAGCATTTT.